Here is one T cell receptor beta chain with its context. Germline trimming cut 5 bases from V and 5 bases from J; bases unmatched to any gene: 7. Germline values: CDR1 SGHRS, CDR2 YFSETQ. The CDR3 length is 14 residues. These data originate in a study of blood T cell repertoires in COVID-19. Using immunoSEQ multiplex PCR, the repertoire was profiled, and TCRdb retains in-frame clones only, with some absent. The sample includes around 150,000 clones, approximately 86% of them seen just once. The chain uses TRBV5-1 and TRBJ1-1; 9 nucleotides line up with TRBD1. The source of this sequence is a woman aged 40 to 50 who had recovered from COVID-19. The sequencing input was PBMCs or T cells enriched from blood (not recorded which). In nucleotides, the CDR3 is TGCGCCAGCAGGCCCCGACAGGGGGGAACTGAAGCTTTCTTT. Translated, it gives CASRPRQGGTEAFF.